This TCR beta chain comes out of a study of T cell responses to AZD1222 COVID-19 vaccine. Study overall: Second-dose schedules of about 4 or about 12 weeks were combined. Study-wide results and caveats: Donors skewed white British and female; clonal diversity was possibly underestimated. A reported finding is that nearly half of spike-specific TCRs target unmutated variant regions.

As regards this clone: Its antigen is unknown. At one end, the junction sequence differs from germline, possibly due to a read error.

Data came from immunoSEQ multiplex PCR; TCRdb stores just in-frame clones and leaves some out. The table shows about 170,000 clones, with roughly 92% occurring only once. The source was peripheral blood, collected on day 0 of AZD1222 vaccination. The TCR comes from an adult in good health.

CDR3 nucleotides: TGTGCCAGTAGCATAGGGGAGAGCTCCTACGAGCAGTACTTC. This translates into CASSIGESSYEQYF. The chain recombines TRBV19 with TRBJ2-7; D tentatively fits TRBD1 or TRBD2 (5 bases each). Germline V gene data show CDR1 as LNHDA and CDR2 as SQIVND (reference sequence). The length of the CDR3 is 14 residues.